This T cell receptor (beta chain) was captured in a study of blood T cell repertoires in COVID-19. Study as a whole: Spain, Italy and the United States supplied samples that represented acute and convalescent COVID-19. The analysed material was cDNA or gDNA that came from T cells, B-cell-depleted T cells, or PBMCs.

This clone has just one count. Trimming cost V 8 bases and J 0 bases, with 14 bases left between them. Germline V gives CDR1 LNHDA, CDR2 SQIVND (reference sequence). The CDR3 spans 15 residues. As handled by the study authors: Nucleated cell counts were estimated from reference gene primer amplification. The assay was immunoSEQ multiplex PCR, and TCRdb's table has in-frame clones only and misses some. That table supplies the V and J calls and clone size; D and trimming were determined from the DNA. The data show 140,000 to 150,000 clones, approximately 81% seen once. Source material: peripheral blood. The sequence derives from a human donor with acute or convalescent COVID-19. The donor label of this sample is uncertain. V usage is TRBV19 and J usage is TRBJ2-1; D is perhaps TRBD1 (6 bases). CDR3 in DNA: TGTGCCAGTTCGATTCAGGACAGCTCCTACAATGAGCAGTTCTTC. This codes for CASSIQDSSYNEQFF.